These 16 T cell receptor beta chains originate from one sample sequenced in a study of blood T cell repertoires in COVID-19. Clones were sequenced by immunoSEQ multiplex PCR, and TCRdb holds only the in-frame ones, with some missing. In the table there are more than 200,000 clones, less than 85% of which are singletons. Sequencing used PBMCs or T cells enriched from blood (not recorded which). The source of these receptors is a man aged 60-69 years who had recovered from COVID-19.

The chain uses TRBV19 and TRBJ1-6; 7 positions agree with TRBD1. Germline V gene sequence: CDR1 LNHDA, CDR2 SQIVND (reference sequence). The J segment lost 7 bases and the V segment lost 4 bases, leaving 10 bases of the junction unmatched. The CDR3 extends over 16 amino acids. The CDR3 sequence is CASSTTHRGGNSPLHF. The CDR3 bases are TGTGCCAGTAGTACAACCCACAGGGGTGGGAATTCACCCCTCCACTTT.

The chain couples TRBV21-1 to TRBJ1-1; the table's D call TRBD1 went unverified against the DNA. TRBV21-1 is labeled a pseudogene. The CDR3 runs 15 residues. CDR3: CATPEAGTPNTEAFF. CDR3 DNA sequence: TGTGCCACCCCCGAAGCCGGGACACCAAACACTGAAGCTTTCTTT.

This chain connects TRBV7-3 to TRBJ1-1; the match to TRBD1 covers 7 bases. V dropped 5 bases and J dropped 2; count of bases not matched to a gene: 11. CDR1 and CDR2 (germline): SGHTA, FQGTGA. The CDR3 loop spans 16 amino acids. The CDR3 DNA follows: TGTGCCAGCAGCAAAGACAGGGTTGAAAGAAACACTGAAGCTTTCTTT. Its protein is CASSKDRVERNTEAFF.

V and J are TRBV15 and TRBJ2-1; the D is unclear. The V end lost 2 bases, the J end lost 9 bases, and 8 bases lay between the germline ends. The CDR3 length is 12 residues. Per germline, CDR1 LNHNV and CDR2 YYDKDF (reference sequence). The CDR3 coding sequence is TGTGCCACCAGCAGACCCCCCGGTGAGCAGTTCTTC. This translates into CATSRPPGEQFF.

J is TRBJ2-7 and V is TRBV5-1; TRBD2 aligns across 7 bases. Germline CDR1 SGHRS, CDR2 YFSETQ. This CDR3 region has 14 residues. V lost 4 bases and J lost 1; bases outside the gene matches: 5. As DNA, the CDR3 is TGCGCCAGCAGCAAGGACGGGGGGTCCTACGAGCAGTACTTC. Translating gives CASSKDGGSYEQYF.

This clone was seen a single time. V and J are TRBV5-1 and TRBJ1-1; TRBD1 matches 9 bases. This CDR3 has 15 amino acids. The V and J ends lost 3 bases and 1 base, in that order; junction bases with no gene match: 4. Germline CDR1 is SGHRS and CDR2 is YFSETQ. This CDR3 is CASSWGGQGNTEAFF. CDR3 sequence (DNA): TGCGCCAGCAGCTGGGGGGGACAGGGGAACACTGAAGCTTTCTTT.

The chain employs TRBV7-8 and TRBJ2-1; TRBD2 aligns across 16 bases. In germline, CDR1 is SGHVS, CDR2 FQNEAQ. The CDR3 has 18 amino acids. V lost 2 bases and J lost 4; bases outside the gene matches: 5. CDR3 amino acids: CASSLIGTSGGVYNEQFF. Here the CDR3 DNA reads TGTGCCAGCAGCTTAATCGGGACTAGCGGGGGGGTATACAATGAGCAGTTCTTC.

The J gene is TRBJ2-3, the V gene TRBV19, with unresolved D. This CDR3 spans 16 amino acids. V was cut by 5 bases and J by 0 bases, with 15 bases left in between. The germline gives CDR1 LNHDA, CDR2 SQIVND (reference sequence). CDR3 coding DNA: TGTGCCAGTAGTTCCCCCTTTCGTCTTAGCACAGATACGCAGTATTTT. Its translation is CASSSPFRLSTDTQYF.

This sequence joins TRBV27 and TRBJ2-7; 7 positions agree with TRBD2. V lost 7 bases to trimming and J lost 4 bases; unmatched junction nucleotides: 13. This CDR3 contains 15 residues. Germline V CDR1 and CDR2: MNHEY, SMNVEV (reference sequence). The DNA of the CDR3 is TGTGCCAGCACCACCCGGGACGGGGGGAATTACGAGCAGTACTTC. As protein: CASTTRDGGNYEQYF.

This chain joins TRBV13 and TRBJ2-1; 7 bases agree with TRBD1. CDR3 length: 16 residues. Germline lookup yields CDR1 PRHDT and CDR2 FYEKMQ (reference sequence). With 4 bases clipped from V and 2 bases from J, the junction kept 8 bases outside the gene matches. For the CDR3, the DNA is TGTGCCAGCAGCTCTCACGGGGACAGAGCCTACAATGAGCAGTTCTTC. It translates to CASSSHGDRAYNEQFF.

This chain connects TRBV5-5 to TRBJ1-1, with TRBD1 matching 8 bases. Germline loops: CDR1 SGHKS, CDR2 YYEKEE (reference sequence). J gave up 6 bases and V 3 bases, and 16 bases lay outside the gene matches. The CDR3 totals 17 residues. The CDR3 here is CASSWSGQGLTEAEAFF. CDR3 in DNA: TGTGCCAGCAGCTGGTCCGGACAGGGCTTAACAGAAGCTGAAGCTTTCTTT. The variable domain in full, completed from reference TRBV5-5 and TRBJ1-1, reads DAGVTQSPTHLIKTRGQQVTLRCSPISGHKSVSWYQQVLGQGPQFIFQYYEKEERGRGNFPDRFSARQFPNYSSELNVNALLLGDSALYLCASSWSGQGLTEAEAFFGQGTRLTVV.

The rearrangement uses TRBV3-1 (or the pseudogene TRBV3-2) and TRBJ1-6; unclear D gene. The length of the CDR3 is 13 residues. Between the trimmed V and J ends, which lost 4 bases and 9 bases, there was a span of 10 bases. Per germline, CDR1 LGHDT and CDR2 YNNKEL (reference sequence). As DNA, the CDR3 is TGTGCCAGCAGCCCATCCGCCGGTTCACCCCTCCACTTT. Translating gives CASSPSAGSPLHF.

CDR3 nucleotide sequence: TGTGCCAGCAGTCCCAACAGGGAATTCTACAATGAGCAGTTCTTC. Its translation: CASSPNREFYNEQFF. The V call is TRBV27, the J call TRBJ2-1; D may be TRBD1 (6 bases). Trimming removed 5 bases at V and 3 bases at J, with 14 bases between. CDR3 size: 15 residues. In germline, CDR1 is MNHEY, CDR2 SMNVEV (reference sequence).

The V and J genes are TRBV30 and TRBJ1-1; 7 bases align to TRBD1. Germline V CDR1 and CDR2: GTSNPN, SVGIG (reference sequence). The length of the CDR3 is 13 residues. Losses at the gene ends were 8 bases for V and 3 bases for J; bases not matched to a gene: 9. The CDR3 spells CAHLGQADTEAFF. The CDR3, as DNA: TGTGCCCACCTAGGACAGGCGGACACTGAAGCTTTCTTT.

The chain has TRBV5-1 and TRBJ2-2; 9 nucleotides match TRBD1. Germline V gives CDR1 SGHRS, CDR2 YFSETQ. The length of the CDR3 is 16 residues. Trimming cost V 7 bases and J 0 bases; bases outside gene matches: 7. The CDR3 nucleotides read TGCGCCAGCTCAGGGACAGGGACCTCGAACACCGGGGAGCTGTTTTTT. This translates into CASSGTGTSNTGELFF.

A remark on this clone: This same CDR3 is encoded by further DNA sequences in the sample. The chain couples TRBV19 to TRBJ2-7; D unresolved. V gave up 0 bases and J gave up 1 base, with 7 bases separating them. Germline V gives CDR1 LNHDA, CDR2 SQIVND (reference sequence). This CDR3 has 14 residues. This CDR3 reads CASSIDPSSYEQYF. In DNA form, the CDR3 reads TGTGCCAGTAGTATAGATCCGTCGTCCTACGAGCAGTACTTC.